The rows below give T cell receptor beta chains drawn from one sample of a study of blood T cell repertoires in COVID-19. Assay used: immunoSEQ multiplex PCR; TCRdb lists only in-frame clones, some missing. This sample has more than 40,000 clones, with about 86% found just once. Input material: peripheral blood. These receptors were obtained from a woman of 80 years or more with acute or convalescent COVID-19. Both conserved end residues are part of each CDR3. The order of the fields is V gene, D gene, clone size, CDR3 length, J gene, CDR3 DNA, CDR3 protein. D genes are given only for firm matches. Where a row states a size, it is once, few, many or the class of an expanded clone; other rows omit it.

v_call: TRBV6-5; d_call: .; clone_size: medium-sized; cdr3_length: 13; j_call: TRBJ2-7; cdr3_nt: TGTGCCAGCAGTTCGGGCCTTAGGGGCGAGCAGTACTTC; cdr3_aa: CASSSGLRGEQYF
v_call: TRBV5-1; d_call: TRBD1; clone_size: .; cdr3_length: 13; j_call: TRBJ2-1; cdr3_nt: TGCGCCAGCAAGGTCCAGGGGGCGGATGAGCAGTTCTTC; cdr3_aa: CASKVQGADEQFF
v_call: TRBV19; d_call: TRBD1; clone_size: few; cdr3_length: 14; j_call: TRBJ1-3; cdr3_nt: TGTGCCAGTCACCAGGGGGCAACCGGAAACACCATATATTTT; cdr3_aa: CASHQGATGNTIYF
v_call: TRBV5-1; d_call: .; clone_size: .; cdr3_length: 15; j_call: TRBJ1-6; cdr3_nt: TGCGCCAGCAGCTTAGGGGGCTCCTATAATTCACCCCTCCACTTT; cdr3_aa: CASSLGGSYNSPLHF
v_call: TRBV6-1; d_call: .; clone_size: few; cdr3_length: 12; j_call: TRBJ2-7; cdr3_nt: TGTGCCAGCAGTGAATCCAACTACGAGCAGTACTTC; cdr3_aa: CASSESNYEQYF
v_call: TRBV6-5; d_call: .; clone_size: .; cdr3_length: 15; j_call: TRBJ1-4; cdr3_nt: TGTGCCAGCACTAACAGGCGTGCAACTAATGAAAAACTGTTTTTT; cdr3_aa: CASTNRRATNEKLFF
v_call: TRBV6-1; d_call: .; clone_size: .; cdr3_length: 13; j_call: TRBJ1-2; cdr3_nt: TGTGCCAGCAGTGAAACCAGGGGCTATGGCTACACCTTC; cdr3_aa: CASSETRGYGYTF
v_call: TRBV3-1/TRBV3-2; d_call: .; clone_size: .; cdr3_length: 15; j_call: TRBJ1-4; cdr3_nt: TGTGCCAGCAGCCCTCATTCAGGGGAAGGCGAAAAACTGTTTTTT; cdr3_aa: CASSPHSGEGEKLFF
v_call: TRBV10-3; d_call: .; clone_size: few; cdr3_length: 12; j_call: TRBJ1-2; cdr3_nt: TGTGCCATCGGCACATCTAACTATGGCTACACCTTC; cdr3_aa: CAIGTSNYGYTF
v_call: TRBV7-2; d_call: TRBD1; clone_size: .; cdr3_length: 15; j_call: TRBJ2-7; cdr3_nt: TGTGCCAGCAGCAACCGGGACAGGCGCATAAACGAGCAGTACTTC; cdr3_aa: CASSNRDRRINEQYF
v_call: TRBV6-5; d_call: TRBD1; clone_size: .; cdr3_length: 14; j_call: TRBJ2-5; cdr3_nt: TGTGCCAGCAGGGGGACAGGGTTAGGGGAGACCCAGTACTTC; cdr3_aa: CASRGTGLGETQYF
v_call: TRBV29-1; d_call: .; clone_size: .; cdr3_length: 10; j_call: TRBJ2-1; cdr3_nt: TGCAGCGTTTCGAGGGAAGAGCAGTTCTTC; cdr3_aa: CSVSREEQFF
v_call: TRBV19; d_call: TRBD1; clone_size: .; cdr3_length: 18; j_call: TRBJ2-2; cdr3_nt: TGTGCCAGTAGTAAGATTATCGGAGGACAGGGAATTGGCGGGGAGCTGTTTTTT; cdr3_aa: CASSKIIGGQGIGGELFF
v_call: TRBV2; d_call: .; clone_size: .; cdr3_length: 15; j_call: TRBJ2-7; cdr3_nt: TGTGCCAGCAGTGATGGGTTGCGGGGTGGAAGCGAGCAGTACTTC; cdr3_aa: CASSDGLRGGSEQYF
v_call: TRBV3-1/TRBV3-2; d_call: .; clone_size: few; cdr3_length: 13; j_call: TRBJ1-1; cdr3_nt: TGTGCCAGCAGCAATGGGGAGAGCACTGAAGCTTTCTTT; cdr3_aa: CASSNGESTEAFF
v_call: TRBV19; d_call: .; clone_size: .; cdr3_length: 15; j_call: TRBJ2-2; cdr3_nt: TGTGCCAGTAGTGAACAGGGATCGAACACCGGGGAGCTGTTTTTT; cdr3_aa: CASSEQGSNTGELFF
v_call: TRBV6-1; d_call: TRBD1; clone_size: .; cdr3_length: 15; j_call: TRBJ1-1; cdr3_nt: TGTGCCAGCAGTGAGGGCTCAACAGGGGGGACTGAAGCTTTCTTT; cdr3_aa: CASSEGSTGGTEAFF
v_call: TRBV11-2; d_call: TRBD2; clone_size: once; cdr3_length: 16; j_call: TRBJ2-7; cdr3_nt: TGTGCCAGCAGCTTAGCGTCGGCGGGGGGGCCATACGAGCAGTACTTC; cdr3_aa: CASSLASAGGPYEQYF
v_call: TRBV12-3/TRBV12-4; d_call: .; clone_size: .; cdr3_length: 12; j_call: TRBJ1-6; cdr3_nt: TGTGCCAGCAGTTTTTGGGAGTCACCCCTCCACTTT; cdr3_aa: CASSFWESPLHF
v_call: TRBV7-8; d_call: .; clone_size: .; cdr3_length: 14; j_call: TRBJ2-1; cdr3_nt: TGTGCCAGCAGCTTTTTTCCCGGTAGCTATGAGCAGTTCTTC; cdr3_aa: CASSFFPGSYEQFF
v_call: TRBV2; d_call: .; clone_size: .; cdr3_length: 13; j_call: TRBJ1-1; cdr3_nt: TGTGCCAGCACGGAGGGAGAAGGCACTGAAGCTTTCTTT; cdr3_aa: CASTEGEGTEAFF
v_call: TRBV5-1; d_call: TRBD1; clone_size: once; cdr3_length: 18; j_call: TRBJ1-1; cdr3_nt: TGCGCCAGCAGCACCACCGCGACAGGGCTGGGTCTTAACACTGAAGCTTTCTTT; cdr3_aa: CASSTTATGLGLNTEAFF
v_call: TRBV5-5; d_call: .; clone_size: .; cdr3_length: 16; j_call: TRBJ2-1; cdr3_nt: TGTGCCAGCAGCTTCGACACCATAGGGGGTTACAATGAGCAGTTCTTC; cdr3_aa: CASSFDTIGGYNEQFF
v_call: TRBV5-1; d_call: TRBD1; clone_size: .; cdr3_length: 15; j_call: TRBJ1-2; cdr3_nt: TGCGCCAGCAGCCAAGGGACAGGAGCTTACTATGGCTACACCTTC; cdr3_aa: CASSQGTGAYYGYTF
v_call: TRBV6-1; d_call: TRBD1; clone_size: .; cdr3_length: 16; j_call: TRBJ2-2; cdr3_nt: TGTGCCAGCAGGGAAACTCAGGGGGCGATCACCGGGGAGCTGTTTTTT; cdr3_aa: CASRETQGAITGELFF
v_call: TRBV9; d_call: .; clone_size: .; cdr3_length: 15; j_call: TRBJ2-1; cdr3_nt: TGTGCCAGCAGCGACAGCGGTAATACCTACAATGAGCAGTTCTTC; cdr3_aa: CASSDSGNTYNEQFF
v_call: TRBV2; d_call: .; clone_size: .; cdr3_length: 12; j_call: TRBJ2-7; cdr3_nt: TGTGCCAGCACTCCCGGGAATGGCGAGCAGTACTTC; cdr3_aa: CASTPGNGEQYF
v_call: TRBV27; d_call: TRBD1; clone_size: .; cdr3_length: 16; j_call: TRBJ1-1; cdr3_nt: TGTGCCAGCAGGGGACAGGCCGATGTGCGATACACTGAAGCTTTCTTT; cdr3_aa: CASRGQADVRYTEAFF
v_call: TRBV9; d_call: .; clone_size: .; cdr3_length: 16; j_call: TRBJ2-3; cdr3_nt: TGTGCCAGCAGCGTAGGTTCCCGGAGCAGCACAGATACGCAGTATTTT; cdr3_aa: CASSVGSRSSTDTQYF
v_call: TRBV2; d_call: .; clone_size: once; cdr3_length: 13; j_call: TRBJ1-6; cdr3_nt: TGTGCCACCAGGGAGACAGGACGATCACCCCTCCACTTT; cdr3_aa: CATRETGRSPLHF
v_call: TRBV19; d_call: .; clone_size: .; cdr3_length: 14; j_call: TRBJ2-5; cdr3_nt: TGTGCCAGTAGTTCTGGCGGGGGCAGGGAGACCCAGTACTTC; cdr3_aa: CASSSGGGRETQYF
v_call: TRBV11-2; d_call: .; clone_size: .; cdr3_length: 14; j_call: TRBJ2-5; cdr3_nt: TGTGCCAGCAGCTTACGAAGCTACCAAGAGACCCAGTACTTC; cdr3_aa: CASSLRSYQETQYF
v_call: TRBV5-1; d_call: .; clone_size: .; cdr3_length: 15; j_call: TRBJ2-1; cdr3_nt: TGCGCCAGCAGCTTAGAGGGCGTTCGGAGGAATGAGCAGTTCTTC; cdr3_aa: CASSLEGVRRNEQFF
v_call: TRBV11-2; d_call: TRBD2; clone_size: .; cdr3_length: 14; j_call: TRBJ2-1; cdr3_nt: TGTGCCAGCACCCCGGGACTACAATACAATGAGCAGTTCTTC; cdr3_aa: CASTPGLQYNEQFF
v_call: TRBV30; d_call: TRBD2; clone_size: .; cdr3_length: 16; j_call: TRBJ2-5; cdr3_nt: TGTGCCTGGAGCCTAGTCTATGGCGGGGGAGGGGAGACCCAGTACTTC; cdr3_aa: CAWSLVYGGGGETQYF
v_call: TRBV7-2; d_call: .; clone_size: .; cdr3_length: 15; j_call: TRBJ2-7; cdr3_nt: TGTGCCAGCAGCTTAGATGGGGCGCTTAGCTACGAGCAGTACTTC; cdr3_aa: CASSLDGALSYEQYF
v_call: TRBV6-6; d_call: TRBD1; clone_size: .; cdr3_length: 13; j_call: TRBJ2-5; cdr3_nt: TGTGCCAGCAGGCGGCTGACAGGGGCGGCCCAGTACTTC; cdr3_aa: CASRRLTGAAQYF
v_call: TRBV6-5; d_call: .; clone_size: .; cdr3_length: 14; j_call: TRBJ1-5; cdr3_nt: TGTGCCAGCAGCCCCCGAGCGAGCAATCAGCCCCAGCATTTT; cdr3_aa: CASSPRASNQPQHF
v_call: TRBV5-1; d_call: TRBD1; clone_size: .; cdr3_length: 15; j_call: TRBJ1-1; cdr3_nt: TGCGCCAGCAGCTCACAAGACAGGGTCGACACTGAAGCTTTCTTT; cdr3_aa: CASSSQDRVDTEAFF
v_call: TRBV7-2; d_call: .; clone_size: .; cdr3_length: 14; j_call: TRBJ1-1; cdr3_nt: TGTGCCAGCAGCTTATATAGACAGAACACTGAAGCTTTCTTT; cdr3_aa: CASSLYRQNTEAFF
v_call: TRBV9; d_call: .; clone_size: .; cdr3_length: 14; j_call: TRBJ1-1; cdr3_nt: TGTGCCAGCAGCGTAGTGGCTCGGAACACTGAAGCTTTCTTT; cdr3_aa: CASSVVARNTEAFF
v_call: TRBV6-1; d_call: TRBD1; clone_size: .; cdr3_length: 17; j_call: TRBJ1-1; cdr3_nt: TGTGCCAGCAGTGGGGGGACAGCGACAGGGAGGAACACTGAAGCTTTCTTT; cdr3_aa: CASSGGTATGRNTEAFF
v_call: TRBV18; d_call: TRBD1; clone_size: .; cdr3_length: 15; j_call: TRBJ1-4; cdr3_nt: TGTGCCAGCTCACCATCTTCGGACAGGGAGGAAAAACTGTTTTTT; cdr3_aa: CASSPSSDREEKLFF
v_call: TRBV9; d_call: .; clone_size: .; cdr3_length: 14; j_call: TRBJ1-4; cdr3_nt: TGTGCCAGCAGCGTAGCGGCAGGGGAGGAAAAACTGTTTTTT; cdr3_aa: CASSVAAGEEKLFF
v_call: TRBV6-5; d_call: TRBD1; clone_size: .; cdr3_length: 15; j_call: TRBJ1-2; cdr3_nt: TGTGCCAGCAGTTATCAGTTGACAGGGGGTTATGGCTACACCTTC; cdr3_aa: CASSYQLTGGYGYTF
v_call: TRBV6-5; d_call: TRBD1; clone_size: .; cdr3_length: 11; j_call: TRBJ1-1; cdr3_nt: TGTGCCAGCACCTCAGACAGGGTATCTTTCTTT; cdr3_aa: CASTSDRVSFF
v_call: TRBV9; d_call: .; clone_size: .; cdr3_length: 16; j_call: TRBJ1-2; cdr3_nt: TGTGCCAGCAGCCCCCAAACGGACAAGTCCAACTATGGCTACACCTTC; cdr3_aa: CASSPQTDKSNYGYTF
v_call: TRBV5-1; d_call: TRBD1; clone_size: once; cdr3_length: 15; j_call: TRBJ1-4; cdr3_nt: TGCGCCAGCAGCTTGGCGGGGACAGATAATGAAAAACTGTTTTTT; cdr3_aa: CASSLAGTDNEKLFF